This T cell receptor (beta chain) comes out of a study of T cells expressing NK-cell markers (dated by TCRdb to the early 2020s). Regarding the research as a whole: Three sorted T-cell subsets (CD3+CD56+NKG2C+, CD3+CD56+NKG2C- and CD3+CD56-NKG2C+) from several donors had their TCR beta-chain repertoires profiled. Seven of the eight sequenced donors were HCMV-seropositive and one was HCMV-seronegative. Randomly selected healthy volunteers, three men and five women, were used as the eight sequenced donors. The libraries were sequenced on Illumina HiSeq 2000/2500, MiSeq or NextSeq, producing 2 x 150 bp reads.

To determine HCMV serostatus, a commercial ELISA kit was used to detect HCMV-specific IgG in serum. Peripheral blood mononuclear cells were isolated from blood by Ficoll density gradient centrifugation. Sequenced using an Illumina HiSeq 2000. The TCR beta cDNA libraries were made using 5'RACE template switching, a step that added both a universal primer site and unique molecular identifiers. cDNA synthesis was primed from the TCR beta constant segment, followed by two successive PCR amplification steps. On the authors' methods: MIGEC was used to demultiplex reads and group reads by UMI, and MiTCR was used to assemble and quantify clonotypes. Only TCR cDNA sequences supported by at least two reads were kept to exclude erroneous sequences. The tcR package was used for downstream repertoire analysis, and clonotypes were matched between fractions using CDR3 nucleotide sequence together with V segment. VDJmatch was used to annotate antigen specificity against VDJdb, with one amino acid substitution in CDR3 allowed. Each CDR3 protein sequence appears as one entry after TCRdb reprocessed the reads, and no DNA is included. TCRdb's processing, not the study's, gives the V and J calls here. This sample's table has entries for roughly 350,000 distinct CDR3 sequences. The ten most abundant clones make up roughly 5.5% of the sample.

Summary of the overall study and its limitations: Whether the expanded NKG2C-expressing T cell clones were specific for HCMV antigens remained unclear. Those dominant clonotypes were again the most abundant among CD3+CD56-NKG2C+ cells in a few donors, at about 25-60.1%. For more than 5 donors, the dominant CD3+CD56+NKG2C+ clonotypes were among the top 10 CD8+ clonotypes and accounted for roughly 1.0-7.5% of CD8+ T cells.

To note about this clonotype: There is no known antigen for this receptor.

Reading the germline V gene (reference sequence) gives CDR1 SEHNR and CDR2 FQNEAQ. From cysteine to phenylalanine, the CDR3 is 16 amino acids long. Only the protein sequence is given. In this chain, TRBV7-9 is recombined with TRBJ2-7; the D call from TCRdb, TRBD1, cannot be confirmed without DNA. The specimen was blood T cells: a sorted CD56 or NKG2C T cell subset, CD4+ or CD8+ T cells, or bulk PBMC T cells (not recorded which). This sequence was found in a man between 18 and 69 years old in good health. The CDR3 region reads CASSPTRDRSSYEQYF.